The clone carrying this T cell receptor (beta chain) was counted between two and nine times. As yet, its antigen is unknown. No conserved phenylalanine or tryptophan ends this CDR3, so it is likely a read error. This sample's RNA came from whole unsorted tissue. This CDR3 has 13 residues. The germline gives CDR1 ENHRY, CDR2 SYGVKD. V lost 4 bases and J lost 8, with 12 bases in between. Three rounds of nested PCR, following a modified ARM-PCR protocol, produced the TCRbeta library. One entry per CDR3 protein, called by TCRdb with MiXCR from the multiplex PCR reads. The sample records 60,000 to 85,000 distinct CDR3 sequences, around four fifths being singletons. The source of the sample is a study of tumor and adjacent non-tumor tissue in lung cancer. Whole-study findings and limits: Patients with more diverse tumor TCRs had worse survival. Normal lung showed higher cumulative top 100 clone frequency than tumor. Significantly higher TCR diversity was found in tumor than normal lung.

The sequence was obtained from a woman aged 50 to 60 with non-small cell lung cancer. The gene calls are TRBV10-3 and TRBJ2-4, with D maybe TRBD2 (5 bases). Sequenced: lung tumor tissue. The DNA for the CDR3 is TGTGCCATCAGTGCAAACCGGGGAGACATTCAGTACCTA. Protein sequence: CAISANRGDIQYL.